This TCR beta chain was sequenced for a study of cytomegalovirus exposure and HLA in healthy donors. The wider study: Earlier, 90 million to 140 million unique TCR beta sequences were recovered from 170 million or so T cells by an analysis.

Study results and limitations: Sequencing likely caused a cluster of highly shared sequence variants. About 87% or about 30% of the time was how often most TCR beta V segments were productive, according to an earlier analysis. The study carried out a later analysis of TCR beta sequences. It associated around 17,000 of them with specific HLA alleles at a false discovery rate of 0.05.

Notes on this clone: Its antigen is undetermined.

A multiplex PCR was run with 60 Vbeta primers and 13 Jbeta primers. The protocol was immunoSEQ multiplex PCR, while the TCRdb copy is restricted to in-frame clones and leaves out a portion. This table has some 140,000 clones, roughly 80% appearing once. Unmatched junction bases numbered 8, after V lost 2 bases and J lost 6 bases. Germline V gene data show CDR1 as MNHNS and CDR2 as SASEGT. This CDR3 has 15 amino acids. The chain uses TRBV6-1 and TRBJ2-3, with 7 nucleotides matching TRBD2. The sequenced material came from PBMCs. The receptor comes from a woman between 45 and 60 years old in good health and CMV-seropositive. The chain's CDR3 is CASSESGRDLDTQYF. CDR3 nucleotide sequence: TGTGCCAGCAGTGAAAGTGGGAGGGACCTGGATACGCAGTATTTT.